This TCR beta chain was recorded in a study of cytomegalovirus exposure and HLA in healthy donors. Overall study findings and caveats: Among donors in an Asian-associated ancestry cluster, a later analysis reportedly found fewer N-insertions than the approximately 700-donor mean.

The PCR contained 60 Vbeta and 13 Jbeta primers. Only in-frame clones appear in the TCRdb table, and some are missing; sequencing was by immunoSEQ multiplex PCR. The sample lists about 73,000 clones, over 70% seen once, with about 1.1% in the top ten. Whereas donors were nominally healthy upon sampling, unrecorded immune exposures were probable. A word on this clone: The antigen remains unidentified.

V dropped 1 base and J dropped 7 bases, with 8 bases sitting between them. There are 12 residues in the CDR3. Germline lookup yields CDR1 SGHVS and CDR2 FNYEAQ. The material sequenced was PBMCs. This TCR was recovered from a male donor in good health and CMV-seronegative. This chain connects TRBV7-6 to TRBJ2-7; D possibly corresponds to TRBD1 (6 bases). CDR3 sequence: CASSLERGEQYF. As DNA, the CDR3 is TGTGCCAGCAGCTTAGAGAGGGGGGAGCAGTACTTC.